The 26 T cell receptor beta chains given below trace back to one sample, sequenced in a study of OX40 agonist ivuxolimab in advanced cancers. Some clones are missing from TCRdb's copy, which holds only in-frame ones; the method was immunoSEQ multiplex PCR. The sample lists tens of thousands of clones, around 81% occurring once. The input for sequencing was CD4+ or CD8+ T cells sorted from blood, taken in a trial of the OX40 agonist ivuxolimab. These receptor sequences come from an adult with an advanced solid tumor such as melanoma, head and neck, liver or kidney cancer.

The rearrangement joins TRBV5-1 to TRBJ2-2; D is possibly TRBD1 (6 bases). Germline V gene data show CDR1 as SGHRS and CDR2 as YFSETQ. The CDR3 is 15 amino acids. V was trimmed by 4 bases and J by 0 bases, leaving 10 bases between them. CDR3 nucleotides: TGCGCCAGCAGCCTACAGGGATCGAACACCGGGGAGCTGTTTTTT. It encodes CASSLQGSNTGELFF.

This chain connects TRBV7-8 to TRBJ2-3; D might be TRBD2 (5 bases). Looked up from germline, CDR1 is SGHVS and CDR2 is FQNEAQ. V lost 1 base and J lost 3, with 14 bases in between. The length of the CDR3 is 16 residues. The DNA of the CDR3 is TGTGCCAGCAGCTTAGGAGTAGCGAGGATTACAGATACGCAGTATTTT. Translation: CASSLGVARITDTQYF.

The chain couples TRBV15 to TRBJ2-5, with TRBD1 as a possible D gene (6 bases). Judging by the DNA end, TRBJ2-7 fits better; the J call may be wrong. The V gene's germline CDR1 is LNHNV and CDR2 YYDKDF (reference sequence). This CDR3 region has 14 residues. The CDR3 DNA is TGTGCCACCAGCAGAGTTGACAGGACCTACGAGCAGTACTTC. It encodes CATSRVDRTYEQYF.

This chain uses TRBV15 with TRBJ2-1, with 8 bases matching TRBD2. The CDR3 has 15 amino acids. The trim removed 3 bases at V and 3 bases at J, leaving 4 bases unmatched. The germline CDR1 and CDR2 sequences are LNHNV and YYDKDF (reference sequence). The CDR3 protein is CATSRASGFYNEQFF. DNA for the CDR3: TGTGCCACCAGCAGGGCTAGCGGGTTCTACAATGAGCAGTTCTTC. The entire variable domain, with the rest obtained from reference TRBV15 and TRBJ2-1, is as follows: DAMVIQNPRYQVTQFGKPVTLSCSQTLNHNVMYWYQQKSSQAPKLLFHYYDKDFNNEADTPDNFQSRRPNTSFCFLDIRSPGLGDTAMYLCATSRASGFYNEQFFGPGTRLTVL.

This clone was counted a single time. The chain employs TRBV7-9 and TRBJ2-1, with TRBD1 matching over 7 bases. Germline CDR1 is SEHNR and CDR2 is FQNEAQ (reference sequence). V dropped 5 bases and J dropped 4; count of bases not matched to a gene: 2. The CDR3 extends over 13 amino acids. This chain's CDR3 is CASSLQGYNEQFF. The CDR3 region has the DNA TGTGCCAGCAGCCTACAGGGGTACAATGAGCAGTTCTTC. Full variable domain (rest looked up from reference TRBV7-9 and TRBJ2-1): DTGVSQNPRHKITKRGQNVTFRCDPISEHNRLYWYRQTLGQGPEFLTYFQNEAQLEKSRLLSDRFSAERPKGSFSTLEIQRTEQGDSAMYLCASSLQGYNEQFFGPGTRLTVL.

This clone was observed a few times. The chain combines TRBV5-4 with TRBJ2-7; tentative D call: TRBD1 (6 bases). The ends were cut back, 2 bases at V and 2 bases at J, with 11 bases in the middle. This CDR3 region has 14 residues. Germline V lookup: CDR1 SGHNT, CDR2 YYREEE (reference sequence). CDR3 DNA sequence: TGTGCCAGCAGCTTTCAGGGGTCCACCTACGAGCAGTACTTC. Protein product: CASSFQGSTYEQYF.

This CDR3 reads CASSQAAGGPYNEQFF. CDR3 in DNA: TGCGCCAGCAGCCAAGCGGCGGGGGGGCCCTACAATGAGCAGTTCTTC. The V and J genes are TRBV4-1 and TRBJ2-1; 9 bases match TRBD2. From germline, CDR1 is MGHRA and CDR2 YSYEKL. V lost 1 base, J lost 2 bases, and 3 bases stayed unmatched. The CDR3 loop spans 16 amino acids.

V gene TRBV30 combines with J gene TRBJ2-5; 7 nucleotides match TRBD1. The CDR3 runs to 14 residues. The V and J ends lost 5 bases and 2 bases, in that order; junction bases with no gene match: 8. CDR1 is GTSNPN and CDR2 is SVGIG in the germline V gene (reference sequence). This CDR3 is CAWDGGQAQETQYF. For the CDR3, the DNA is TGTGCCTGGGACGGCGGACAGGCACAAGAGACCCAGTACTTC.

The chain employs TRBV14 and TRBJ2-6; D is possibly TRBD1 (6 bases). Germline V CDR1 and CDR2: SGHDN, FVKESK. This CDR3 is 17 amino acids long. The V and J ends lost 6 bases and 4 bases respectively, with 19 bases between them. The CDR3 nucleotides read TGTGCCAGCAGTTTCAACTACAGGGTAGACGGGGCCAACGTCCTGACTTTC. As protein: CASSFNYRVDGANVLTF.

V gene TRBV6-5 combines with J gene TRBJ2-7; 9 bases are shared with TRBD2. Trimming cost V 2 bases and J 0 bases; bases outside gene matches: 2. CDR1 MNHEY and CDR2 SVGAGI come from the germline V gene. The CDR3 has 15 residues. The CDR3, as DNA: TGTGCCAGCAGTTACACAGCGGGAGGCTCCTACGAGCAGTACTTC. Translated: CASSYTAGGSYEQYF.

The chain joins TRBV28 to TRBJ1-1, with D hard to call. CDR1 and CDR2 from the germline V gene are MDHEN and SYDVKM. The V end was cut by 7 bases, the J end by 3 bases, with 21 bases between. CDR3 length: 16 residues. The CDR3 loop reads CASTPPEGSEYTEAFF. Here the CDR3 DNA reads TGTGCCAGCACCCCCCCTGAGGGCTCGGAGTACACTGAAGCTTTCTTT.

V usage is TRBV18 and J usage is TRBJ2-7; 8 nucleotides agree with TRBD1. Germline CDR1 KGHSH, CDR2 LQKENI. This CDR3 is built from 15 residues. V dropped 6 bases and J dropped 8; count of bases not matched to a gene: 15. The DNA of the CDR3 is TGTGCCAGCTCGGCACCGGGACAGGACCTACGAAAGCAGTACTTC. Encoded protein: CASSAPGQDLRKQYF.

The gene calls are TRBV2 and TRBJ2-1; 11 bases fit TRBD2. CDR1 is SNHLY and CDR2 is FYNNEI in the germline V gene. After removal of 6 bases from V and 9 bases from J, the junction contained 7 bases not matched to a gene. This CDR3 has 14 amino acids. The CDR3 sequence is CASRGTSGDIEQFF. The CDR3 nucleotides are TGTGCCAGCAGGGGGACTAGCGGAGATATTGAGCAGTTCTTC.

Here the CDR3 DNA reads TGTGCCAGCGGACGGTCCCGGTTAATAATTAACTATGGCTACACCTTC. Translating it yields CASGRSRLIINYGYTF. The V call is TRBV28, the J call TRBJ1-2; D remains unclear. Germline-derived CDR1 and CDR2 are MDHEN and SYDVKM. This CDR3 spans 16 amino acids. Trimming left V 8 bases short and J 1 base short, with 20 bases between.

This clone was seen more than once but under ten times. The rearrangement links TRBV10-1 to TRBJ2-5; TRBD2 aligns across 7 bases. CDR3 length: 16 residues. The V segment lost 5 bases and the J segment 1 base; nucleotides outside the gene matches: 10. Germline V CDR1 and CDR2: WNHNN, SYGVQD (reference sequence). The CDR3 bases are TGCGCCAGCAGTCCCCGGGGTAGCGGGTTCCAAGAGACCCAGTACTTC. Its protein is CASSPRGSGFQETQYF.

The CDR3 loop is CASSQETGYAYGYTF. CDR3 nucleotide sequence: TGCGCCAGCAGCCAAGAAACAGGGTATGCCTATGGCTACACCTTC. The chain is built from TRBV4-3 and TRBJ1-2, with D maybe TRBD1 (6 bases). V was trimmed by 0 bases and J by 4 bases, leaving 12 bases between them. CDR1 is LGHNA and CDR2 is YSLEER in the germline V gene. The CDR3 length is 15 residues.

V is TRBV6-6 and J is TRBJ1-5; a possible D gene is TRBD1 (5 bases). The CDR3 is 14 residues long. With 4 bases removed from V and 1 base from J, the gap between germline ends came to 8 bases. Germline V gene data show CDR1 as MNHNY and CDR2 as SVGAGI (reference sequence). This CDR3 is CASSWTSSNQPQHF. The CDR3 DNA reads TGTGCCAGCAGTTGGACAAGCAGCAATCAGCCCCAGCATTTT.

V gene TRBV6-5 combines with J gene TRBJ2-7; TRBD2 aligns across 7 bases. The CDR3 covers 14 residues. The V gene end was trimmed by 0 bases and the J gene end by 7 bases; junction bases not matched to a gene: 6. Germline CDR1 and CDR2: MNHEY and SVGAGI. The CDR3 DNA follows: TGTGCCAGCAGTTACTCCTTCGGGAGGAGGGAGCAGTACTTC. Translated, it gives CASSYSFGRREQYF.

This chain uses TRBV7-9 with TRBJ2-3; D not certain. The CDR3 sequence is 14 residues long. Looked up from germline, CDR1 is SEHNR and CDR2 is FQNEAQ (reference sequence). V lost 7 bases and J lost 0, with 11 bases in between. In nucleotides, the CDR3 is TGTGCCAGCACGTCGTTCCGGAGCACAGATACGCAGTATTTT. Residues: CASTSFRSTDTQYF.

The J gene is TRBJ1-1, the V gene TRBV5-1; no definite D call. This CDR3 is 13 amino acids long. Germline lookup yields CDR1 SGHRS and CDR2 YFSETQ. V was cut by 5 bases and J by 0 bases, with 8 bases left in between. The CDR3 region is CASSTGLNTEAFF. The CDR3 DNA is TGCGCCAGCAGTACGGGATTGAACACTGAAGCTTTCTTT.

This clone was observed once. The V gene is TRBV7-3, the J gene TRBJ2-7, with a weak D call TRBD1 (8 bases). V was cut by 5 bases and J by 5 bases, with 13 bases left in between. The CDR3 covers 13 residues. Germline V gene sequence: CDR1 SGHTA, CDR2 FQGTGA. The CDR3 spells CASSPQGGDEQYF. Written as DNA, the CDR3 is TGTGCCAGCAGCCCACAGGGGGGGGACGAGCAGTACTTC.

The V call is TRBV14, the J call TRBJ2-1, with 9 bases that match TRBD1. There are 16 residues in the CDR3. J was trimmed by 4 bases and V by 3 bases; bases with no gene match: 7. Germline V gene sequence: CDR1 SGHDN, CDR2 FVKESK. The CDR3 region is CASSHPGQGGYNEQFF. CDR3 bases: TGTGCCAGCAGCCATCCGGGACAGGGTGGGTACAATGAGCAGTTCTTC.

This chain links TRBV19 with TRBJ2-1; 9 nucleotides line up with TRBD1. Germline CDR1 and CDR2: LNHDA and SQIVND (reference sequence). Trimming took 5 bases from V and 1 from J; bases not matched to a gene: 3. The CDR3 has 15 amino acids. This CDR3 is CASSWGQGSYNEQFF. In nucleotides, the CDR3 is TGTGCCAGTAGTTGGGGACAGGGATCCTACAATGAGCAGTTCTTC. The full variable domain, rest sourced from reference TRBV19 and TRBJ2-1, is DGGITQSPKYLFRKEGQNVTLSCEQNLNHDAMYWYRQDPGQGLRLIYYSQIVNDFQKGDIAEGYSVSREKKESFPLTVTSAQKNPTAFYLCASSWGQGSYNEQFFGPGTRLTVL.

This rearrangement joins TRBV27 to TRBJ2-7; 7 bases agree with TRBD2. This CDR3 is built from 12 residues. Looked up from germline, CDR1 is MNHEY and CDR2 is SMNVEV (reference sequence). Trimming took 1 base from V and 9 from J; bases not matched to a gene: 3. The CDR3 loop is CASSLWGGRQYF. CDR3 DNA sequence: TGTGCCAGCAGTTTATGGGGGGGGAGGCAGTACTTC.

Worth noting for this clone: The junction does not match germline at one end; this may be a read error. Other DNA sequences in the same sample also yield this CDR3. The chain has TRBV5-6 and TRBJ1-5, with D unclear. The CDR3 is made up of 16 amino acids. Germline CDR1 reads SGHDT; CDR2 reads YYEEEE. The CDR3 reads CASSASWSGSYQPQHF. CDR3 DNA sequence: TGTGCCAGCAGCGCTTCCTGGTCGGGGTCGTATCAGCCCCAACATTTT.

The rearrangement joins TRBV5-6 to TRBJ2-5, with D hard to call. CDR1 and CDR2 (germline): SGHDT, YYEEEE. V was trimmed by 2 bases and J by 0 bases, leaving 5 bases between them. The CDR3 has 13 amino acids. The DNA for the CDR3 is TGTGCCAGCAGCTTCTCGTACCAAGAGACCCAGTACTTC. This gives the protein CASSFSYQETQYF. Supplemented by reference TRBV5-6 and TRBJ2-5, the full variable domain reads DAGVTQSPTHLIKTRGQQVTLRCSPKSGHDTVSWYQQALGQGPQFIFQYYEEEERQRGNFPDRFSGHQFPNYSSELNVNALLLGDSALYLCASSFSYQETQYFGPGTRLLVL.